This T cell receptor (beta chain) was observed in a study of response to subunit inactivated influenza vaccine (dated by TCRdb to 2016 to 2018). For the wider study: Deep quantitative T cell receptor repertoire profiling was used in the study to track responses to a trivalent subunit inactivated influenza vaccine.

Counted from cysteine to phenylalanine, this CDR3 has 15 amino acids. The DNA shown is the 45-base CDR3, in frame from base 1. CDR1 and CDR2 were assigned from the germline V gene (reference sequence) as DFQATT and SNEGSKA. The germline ends are 19 bases apart after V is trimmed by 6 bases and J by 1 base. The library was produced with RT-PCR. Instrument used: Illumina HiSeq 2500. TCRdb applied fastp at Q25 and MiXCR to the public reads, then kept only in-frame beta chains. Each CDR3 protein gets just one entry, which takes the most common genes and DNA from the rows behind it. Here the sample has approximately 290,000 distinct CDR3 sequences; 22% occur a single time. The ten largest clones represent about a tenth of the sample. This clonotype was counted between two and nine times. What this receptor recognizes is not known. Nothing much larger sits one base from this clone, and base qualities are not available.

Broad study findings and their caveats: It was suggested by the authors that each seasonal influenza vaccination may recruit only a limited number of new T cells.

The sequence was collected from a man aged 50 to 75 who received an inactivated influenza vaccine. Donor details come from another sample of the same person, matched by shared clones. The rearranged segments are TRBV20-1 and TRBJ2-7, with TRBD1 perhaps the D gene, on 5 matching bases. This specimen consisted of PBMCs from blood, obtained less than 22 months after vaccination. The nucleotides read TGCAGTGCGTTGCCTAGGGGCCCACTTTCCTACGAGCAGTACTTC. Translated, this gives CSALPRGPLSYEQYF.